The 18 T cell receptor beta chains given below trace back to one sample, sequenced in a study of blood T cell repertoires in COVID-19. Method: immunoSEQ multiplex PCR; TCRdb's copy keeps in-frame clones and lacks some. The table lists roughly 75,000 clones, about 89% of them singletons, with approximately 0.59% in the top ten. Sequencing used peripheral blood. Source of these receptors: a man in his 60s with acute or convalescent COVID-19.

The genes are TRBV29-1 and TRBJ2-7, with D possibly matching TRBD1 (6 bases). CDR3 length: 15 residues. CDR1 and CDR2 from the germline V gene are SQVTM and ANQGSEA. V was pared by 7 bases and J by 0 bases, with 19 bases between. This CDR3 reads CSATNRDTHSYEQYF. The CDR3 nucleotides read TGCAGCGCGACTAACCGGGACACCCACTCCTACGAGCAGTACTTC.

This rearrangement joins TRBV12-3 or TRBV12-4 to TRBJ2-4; D is possibly TRBD2 (7 bases). V lost 3 bases and J 7 bases, leaving 10 bases between the germline ends. The CDR3 totals 13 residues. CDR3 loop: CASSFGGGNIQYF. The CDR3 DNA sequence: TGTGCCAGCAGTTTTGGGGGGGGCAACATTCAGTACTTC.

The rearrangement uses TRBV14 and TRBJ1-3; D is uncertain. The ends were cut back, 2 bases at V and 0 bases at J, with 8 bases in the middle. This CDR3 is built from 15 residues. Germline V CDR1 and CDR2: SGHDN, FVKESK. The CDR3 sequence is CASSQLRGSGNTIYF. In nucleotides, the CDR3 is TGTGCCAGCAGCCAATTACGGGGCTCTGGAAACACCATATATTTT.

The rearrangement uses TRBV4-1 and TRBJ2-1; TRBD2 aligns across 11 bases. The CDR3 length is 17 residues. Germline V gene data show CDR1 as MGHRA and CDR2 as YSYEKL. V lost 5 bases, J lost 8 bases, and 14 bases stayed unmatched. CDR3 DNA: TGCGCCAGCAGCTCTAACGTTAATAGCGGGGGGGGCGATGAGCAGTTCTTC. Its translation: CASSSNVNSGGGDEQFF.

This clone was seen a single time. The chain is built from TRBV6-5 and TRBJ1-4; the D gene is possibly TRBD1 (5 bases). The V gene lost 8 bases and the J gene lost 8 bases, with 15 bases spanning the gap. The CDR3 extends over 13 amino acids. Germline CDR1 MNHEY, CDR2 SVGAGI. The CDR3 loop is CASRRGGEEKLFF. CDR3 sequence (DNA): TGTGCCAGCCGGCGGGGGGGAGAGGAAAAACTGTTTTTT.

Concerning this clone: Within the sample, other DNA sequences also encode this same CDR3. CDR3 nucleotide sequence: TGTGCCAGCAGGGGGGCAGCCTACGAGCAGTACTTC. Protein: CASRGAAYEQYF. The rearrangement joins TRBV2 to TRBJ2-7, with D possibly matching TRBD1 (6 bases). Looked up from germline, CDR1 is SNHLY and CDR2 is FYNNEI. Trimming took off 6 bases at V and 2 bases at J, with 8 bases between the two ends. CDR3 size: 12 residues.

The rearrangement links TRBV5-1 to TRBJ2-5; the match to TRBD1 covers 9 bases. Per germline, CDR1 SGHRS and CDR2 YFSETQ. After removal of 4 bases from V and 4 bases from J, the junction contained 11 bases not matched to a gene. The CDR3 is made up of 16 amino acids. The CDR3 DNA sequence: TGCGCCAGCAGCAGCCCCGGGACAGGGAGGGGAGAGACCCAGTACTTC. Translating it yields CASSSPGTGRGETQYF.

The chain recombines TRBV18 with TRBJ1-2, with 9 positions matching TRBD1. Trimming cost V 3 bases and J 6 bases; bases outside gene matches: 5. Per germline, CDR1 KGHSH and CDR2 LQKENI. This CDR3 has 14 residues. CDR3 nucleotide sequence: TGTGCCAGCTCACCCTCGACAGGGGGGGATGGCTACACCTTC. This sequence encodes CASSPSTGGDGYTF.

The sample holds one count of this clone. J is TRBJ1-6 and V is TRBV5-1; D possibly corresponds to TRBD1 (5 bases). CDR1 SGHRS and CDR2 YFSETQ come from the germline V gene. There are 14 residues in the CDR3. Between the trimmed V and J ends, which lost 4 bases and 6 bases, there was a span of 11 bases. CDR3 in DNA: TGCGCCAGCAGCCCTGGGGGAGGTAATTCACCCCTCCACTTT. Translated: CASSPGGGNSPLHF. Variable domain in full (rest from reference TRBV5-1 and TRBJ1-6): KAGVTQTPRYLIKTRGQQVTLSCSPISGHRSVSWYQQTPGQGLQFLFEYFSETQRNKGNFPGRFSGRQFSNSRSEMNVSTLELGDSALYLCASSPGGGNSPLHFGNGTRLTVT.

A single count supports this clone. The rearrangement joins TRBV11-1 to TRBJ2-2, with D tentatively TRBD2 (6 bases). The CDR3 sequence is 16 residues long. CDR1 is SGHAT, CDR2 FQDESV, per germline (reference sequence). V dropped 3 bases and J dropped 4 bases, with 15 bases sitting between them. This CDR3 is CASSFVGSGTTGELFF. The CDR3 coding sequence is TGTGCCAGCAGCTTCGTGGGTAGCGGAACCACCGGGGAGCTGTTTTTT.

In its sample, this clone was seen once. In DNA, the CDR3 is TGCGCCAGCAGCTTAGAGGCCAGGGCAGGCTATGGCTACACCTTC. Its translation: CASSLEARAGYGYTF. The V gene is TRBV5-1, the J gene TRBJ1-2, with D tentatively TRBD1 (5 bases). This CDR3 has 15 amino acids. Germline lookup yields CDR1 SGHRS and CDR2 YFSETQ. Deletions cut 2 bases from V and 4 bases from J, with 15 bases between.

V is TRBV12-2 and J is TRBJ1-2. TRBV12-2 is a recognized pseudogene. The CDR3 is 14 amino acids. The CDR3 spells CASRLISEFYGYTF. The CDR3 nucleotides read TGTGCAAGTCGCTTAATATCGGAGTTCTATGGCTACACCTTC.

The rearrangement joins TRBV30 to TRBJ2-4; D might be TRBD1 (5 bases). Looked up from germline, CDR1 is GTSNPN and CDR2 is SVGIG (reference sequence). The V and J ends lost 3 bases and 7 bases respectively, with 19 bases between them. CDR3 length: 15 amino acids. The CDR3 DNA reads as TGTGCCTGGAGCTCACCCTATGGGGCACTGAACATTCAGTACTTC. This encodes CAWSSPYGALNIQYF.

V is TRBV27 and J is TRBJ2-1, with TRBD2 matching over 10 bases. The germline V gene has CDR1 MNHEY and CDR2 SMNVEV (reference sequence). The junction had 4 bases not matched to a gene; V was cut back by 3 bases and J by 5 bases. The CDR3 sequence is 15 residues long. CDR3 coding DNA: TGTGCCAGCAGTTTTGGACTAGCGGCTCACAATGAGCAGTTCTTC. Its protein product is CASSFGLAAHNEQFF.

This clone was picked up one time. The chain couples TRBV5-1 to TRBJ2-1, with TRBD1 matching over 10 bases. Germline V gene sequence: CDR1 SGHRS, CDR2 YFSETQ. The CDR3 loop spans 15 amino acids. V lost 4 bases to trimming and J lost 4 bases; unmatched junction nucleotides: 5. Here the CDR3 reads CASSLRTGGYNEQFF. The CDR3 bases are TGCGCCAGCAGCCTCCGGACAGGGGGGTACAATGAGCAGTTCTTC. The full variable domain, its missing parts supplied by reference TRBV5-1 and TRBJ2-1, is KAGVTQTPRYLIKTRGQQVTLSCSPISGHRSVSWYQQTPGQGLQFLFEYFSETQRNKGNFPGRFSGRQFSNSRSEMNVSTLELGDSALYLCASSLRTGGYNEQFFGPGTRLTVL.

This chain connects TRBV5-1 to TRBJ1-2; TRBD1 agrees at 11 bases. Germline trimming cut 0 bases from V and 7 bases from J; bases unmatched to any gene: 2. The V gene's germline CDR1 is SGHRS and CDR2 YFSETQ. CDR3 size: 14 residues. CDR3 in DNA: TGCGCCAGCAGCTTGGATGGGACAGGGGGTGGCTACACCTTC. As protein: CASSLDGTGGGYTF.

This chain joins TRBV28 and TRBJ1-1; 9 nucleotides align to TRBD1. Germline-derived CDR1 and CDR2 are MDHEN and SYDVKM. The CDR3 runs 12 residues. The J segment lost 10 bases and the V segment lost 5 bases, leaving 5 bases of the junction unmatched. In nucleotides, the CDR3 is TGTGCCAGCAGTCACAGGGGGCAACGAGCTTTCTTT. This translates into CASSHRGQRAFF.

The V gene is TRBV5-6, the J gene TRBJ1-5; 7 bases fit TRBD1. Germline assignment: CDR1 SGHDT and CDR2 YYEEEE. The V segment lost 4 bases and the J segment 3 bases; nucleotides outside the gene matches: 7. CDR3 length: 15 amino acids. The CDR3 DNA follows: TGTGCCAGCAGCCTAGACAGGGTCCCCAATCAGCCCCAGCATTTT. Protein product: CASSLDRVPNQPQHF.